This T cell receptor (beta chain) stems from a study of T cells in Graves' hyperthyroidism and ophthalmopathy. RNA transcripts served as the template for amplifying TCR beta CDR3 regions. In the first-round RT-PCR of the TCR CDR3, the HTBI primer set was used. TCRdb reanalysed the multiplex PCR reads using MiXCR and keeps one entry per CDR3 protein. The sample lists about 560,000 distinct CDR3 sequences; around 42% were seen once. V was shortened by 3 bases and J by 3 bases, with 8 bases between the two germline ends. The CDR3 extends over 13 amino acids. Germline V gene lookup returns CDR1 LNHNV and CDR2 YYDKDF (reference sequence). Stability of Graves' hyperthyroidism was defined as absent ophthalmopathy progression within 18 months.

The sequenced sample consisted of peripheral blood or thyroid tissue (not recorded which). The receptor was isolated from a woman between 18 and 29 years old with Graves' hyperthyroidism. The chain employs TRBV15 and TRBJ2-5; either TRBD1 or TRBD2 may supply D (5 bases each). CDR3 sequence (DNA): TGTGCCACCAGCAGTGGGACGAAAGAGACCCAGTACTTC. This gives the protein CATSSGTKETQYF.